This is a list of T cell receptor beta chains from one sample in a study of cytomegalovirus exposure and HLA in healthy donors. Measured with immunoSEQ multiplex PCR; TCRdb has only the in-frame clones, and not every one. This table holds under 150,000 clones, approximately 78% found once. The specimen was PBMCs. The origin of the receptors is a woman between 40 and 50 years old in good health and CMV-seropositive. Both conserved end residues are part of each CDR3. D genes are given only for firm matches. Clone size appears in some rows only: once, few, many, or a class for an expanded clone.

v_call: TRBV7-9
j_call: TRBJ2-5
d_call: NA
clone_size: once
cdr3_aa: CASSLLETQYF
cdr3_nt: TGTGCCAGCAGCTTACTGGAGACCCAGTACTTC

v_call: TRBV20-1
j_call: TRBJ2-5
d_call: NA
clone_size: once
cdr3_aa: CSARAGGTQYF
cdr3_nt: TGCAGTGCTAGAGCCGGGGGGACCCAGTACTTC

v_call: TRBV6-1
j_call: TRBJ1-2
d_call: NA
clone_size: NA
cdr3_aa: CASSEGLNYGYTF
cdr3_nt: TGTGCCAGCAGTGAGGGACTAAACTATGGCTACACCTTC

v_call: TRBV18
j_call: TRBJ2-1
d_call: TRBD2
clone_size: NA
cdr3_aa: CASSPSGTPYNEQFF
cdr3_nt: TGTGCCAGCTCACCCAGCGGGACGCCCTACAATGAGCAGTTCTTC

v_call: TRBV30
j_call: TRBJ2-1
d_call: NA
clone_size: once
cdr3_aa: CAWSVRRTVSYNEQFF
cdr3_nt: TGTGCCTGGAGTGTACGCAGGACAGTCTCCTACAATGAGCAGTTCTTC

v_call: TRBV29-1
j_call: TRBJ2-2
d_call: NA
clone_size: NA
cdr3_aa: CSVVLWQNTGELFF
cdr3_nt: TGCAGCGTTGTCCTTTGGCAGAACACCGGGGAGCTGTTTTTT

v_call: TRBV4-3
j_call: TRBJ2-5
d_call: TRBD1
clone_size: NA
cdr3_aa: CASSQDNDRAEETQYF
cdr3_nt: TGCGCCAGCAGCCAAGATAATGACAGGGCGGAGGAGACCCAGTACTTC

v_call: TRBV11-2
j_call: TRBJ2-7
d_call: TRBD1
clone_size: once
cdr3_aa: CASSWPDRDAIYEQYF
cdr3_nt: TGTGCCAGCAGCTGGCCCGACAGGGATGCTATCTACGAGCAGTACTTC

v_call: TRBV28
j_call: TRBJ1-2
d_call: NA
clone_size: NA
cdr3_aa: CASRPTGNYGYTF
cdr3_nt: TGTGCCAGCAGACCCACAGGGAACTATGGCTACACCTTC

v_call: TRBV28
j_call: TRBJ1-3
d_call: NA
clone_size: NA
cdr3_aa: CASSSYREPKGNTIYF
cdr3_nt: TGTGCCAGCAGTTCCTACAGGGAACCAAAAGGAAACACCATATATTTT

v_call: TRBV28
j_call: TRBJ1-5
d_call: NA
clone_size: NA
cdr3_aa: CASRKTFMEPQHF
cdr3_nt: TGTGCCAGCAGGAAGACATTCATGGAGCCCCAGCATTTT

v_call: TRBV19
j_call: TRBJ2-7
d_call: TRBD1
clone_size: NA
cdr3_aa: CASSIGTGVAYEQYF
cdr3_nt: TGTGCCAGTAGTATAGGGACAGGGGTCGCCTACGAGCAGTACTTC

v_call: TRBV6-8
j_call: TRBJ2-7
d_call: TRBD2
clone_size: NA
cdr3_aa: CASSPSGRNEQYF
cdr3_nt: TGTGCCAGCAGTCCTAGCGGGAGAAACGAGCAGTACTTC

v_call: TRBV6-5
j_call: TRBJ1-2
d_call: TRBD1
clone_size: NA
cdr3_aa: CASSETPGTGYGYTF
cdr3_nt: TGTGCCAGCAGCGAAACCCCCGGGACAGGCTATGGCTACACCTTC

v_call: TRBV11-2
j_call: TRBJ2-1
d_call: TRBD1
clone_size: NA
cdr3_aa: CASWTGRHEQFF
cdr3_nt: TGTGCCAGCTGGACAGGGAGGCATGAGCAGTTCTTC

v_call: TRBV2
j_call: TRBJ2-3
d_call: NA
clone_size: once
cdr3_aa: CASSERGFTDTQYF
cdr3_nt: TGTGCCAGCAGTGAACGGGGTTTCACAGATACGCAGTATTTT

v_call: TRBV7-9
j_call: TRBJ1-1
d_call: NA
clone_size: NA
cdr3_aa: CASSLAGFPEAFF
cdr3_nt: TGTGCCAGCAGCTTAGCGGGCTTCCCTGAAGCTTTCTTT

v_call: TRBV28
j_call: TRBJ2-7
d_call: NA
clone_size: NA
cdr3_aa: CASSPMDSAYEQYF
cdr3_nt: TGTGCCAGCAGTCCAATGGACAGCGCCTACGAGCAGTACTTC

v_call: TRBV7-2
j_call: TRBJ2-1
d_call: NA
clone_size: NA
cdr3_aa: CASSLANTGNEQFF
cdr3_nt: TGTGCCAGCAGCTTAGCGAATACAGGGAATGAGCAGTTCTTC

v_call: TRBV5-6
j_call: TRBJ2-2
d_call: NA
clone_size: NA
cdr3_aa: CASSFGTEGDTGELFF
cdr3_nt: TGTGCCAGCAGCTTTGGAACCGAGGGGGACACCGGGGAGCTGTTTTTT

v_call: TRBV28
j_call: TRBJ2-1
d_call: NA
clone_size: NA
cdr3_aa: CASRAGYNEQFF
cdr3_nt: TGTGCCAGCAGAGCAGGGTACAATGAGCAGTTCTTC

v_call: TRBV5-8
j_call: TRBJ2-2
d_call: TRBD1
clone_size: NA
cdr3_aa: CASSQDRVHSGELFF
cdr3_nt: TGTGCCAGCAGCCAGGACAGGGTGCATTCCGGGGAGCTGTTTTTT

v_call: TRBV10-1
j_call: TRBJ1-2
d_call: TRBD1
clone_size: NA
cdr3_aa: CASSEYDRVANYGYTF
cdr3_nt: TGCGCCAGCAGTGAGTACGACAGGGTAGCTAACTATGGCTACACCTTC

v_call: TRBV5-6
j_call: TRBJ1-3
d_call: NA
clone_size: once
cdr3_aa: CASSLGHRTTGGNTIYF
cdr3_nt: TGTGCCAGCAGCTTGGGACACAGGACCACCGGTGGAAACACCATATATTTT

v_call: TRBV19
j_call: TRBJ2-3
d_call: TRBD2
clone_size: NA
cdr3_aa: CASSTSILSGRGSTDTQYF
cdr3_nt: TGTGCCAGTAGTACCTCAATCCTTAGCGGGAGAGGTAGCACAGATACGCAGTATTTT

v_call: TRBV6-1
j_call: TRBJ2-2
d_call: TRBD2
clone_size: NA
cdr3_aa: CASSDLLGRVENTGELFF
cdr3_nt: TGTGCCAGCAGTGACCTCCTAGGGAGGGTAGAGAACACCGGGGAGCTGTTTTTT

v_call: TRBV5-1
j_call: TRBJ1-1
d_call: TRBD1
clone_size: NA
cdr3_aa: CASSLGGGDEAFF
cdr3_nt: TGCGCCAGCAGCTTGGGAGGGGGCGATGAAGCTTTCTTT

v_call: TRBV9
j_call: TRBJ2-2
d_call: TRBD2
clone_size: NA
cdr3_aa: CASSESGGASYNTGELFF
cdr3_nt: TGTGCCAGCAGCGAGAGCGGGGGGGCCTCATATAACACCGGGGAGCTGTTTTTT

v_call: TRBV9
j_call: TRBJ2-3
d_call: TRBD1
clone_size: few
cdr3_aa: CASSYRTGADTQYF
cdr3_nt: TGTGCCAGCAGTTATAGGACAGGGGCAGATACGCAGTATTTT

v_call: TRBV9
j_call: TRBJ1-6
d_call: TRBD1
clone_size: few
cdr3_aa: CASSASPGQGENSPLHF
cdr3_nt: TGTGCCAGCAGCGCCTCCCCCGGGCAGGGGGAAAATTCACCCCTCCACTTT

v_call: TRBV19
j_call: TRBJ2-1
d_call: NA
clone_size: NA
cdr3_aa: CASNSNSRGGEQFF
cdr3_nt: TGTGCCAGCAATTCGAATTCTAGGGGCGGTGAGCAGTTCTTC

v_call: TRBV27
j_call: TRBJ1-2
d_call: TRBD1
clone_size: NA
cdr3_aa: CASSVPGTGRRYF
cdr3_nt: TGTGCCAGCAGTGTACCCGGGACAGGAAGAAGATACTTC

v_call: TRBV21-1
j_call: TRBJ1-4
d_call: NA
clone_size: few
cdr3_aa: CASSKGDRTNEKLFF
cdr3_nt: TGTGCCAGCAGCAAAGGTGACAGAACTAATGAAAAACTGTTTTTT

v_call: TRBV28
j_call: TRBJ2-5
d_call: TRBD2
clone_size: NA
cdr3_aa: CASSLWGGGQETQYF
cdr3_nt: TGTGCCAGCAGTTTATGGGGCGGGGGCCAAGAGACCCAGTACTTC

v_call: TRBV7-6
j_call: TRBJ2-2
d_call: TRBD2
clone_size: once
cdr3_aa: CASMREWAGELFF
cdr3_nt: TGTGCCAGCATGCGGGAGTGGGCCGGGGAGCTGTTTTTT

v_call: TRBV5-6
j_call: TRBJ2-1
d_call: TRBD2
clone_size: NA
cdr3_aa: CASSLAGGPENEQFF
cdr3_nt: TGTGCCAGCAGCTTGGCGGGAGGGCCCGAAAATGAGCAGTTCTTC

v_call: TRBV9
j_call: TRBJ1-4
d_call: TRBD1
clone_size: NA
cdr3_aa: CASSTHSGQGGEKLFF
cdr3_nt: TGTGCCAGCAGCACCCACTCCGGACAGGGTGGTGAAAAACTGTTTTTT

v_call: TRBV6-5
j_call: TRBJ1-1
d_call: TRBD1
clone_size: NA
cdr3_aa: CASSRSTGYTEAFF
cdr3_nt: TGTGCCAGCAGCCGCTCGACAGGGTACACTGAAGCTTTCTTT

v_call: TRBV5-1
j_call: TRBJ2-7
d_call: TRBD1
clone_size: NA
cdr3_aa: CASGDSYEQYF
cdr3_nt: TGCGCCAGCGGGGACAGCTACGAGCAGTACTTC

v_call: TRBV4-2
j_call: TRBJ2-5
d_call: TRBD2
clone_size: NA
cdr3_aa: CASSQEGSGGIQETQYF
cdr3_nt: TGTGCCAGCAGCCAAGAGGGCAGCGGGGGGATCCAAGAGACCCAGTACTTC

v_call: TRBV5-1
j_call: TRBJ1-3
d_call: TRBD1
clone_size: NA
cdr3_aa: CASRTGTNSGNTIYF
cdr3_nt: TGCGCCAGCAGGACAGGGACGAACTCTGGAAACACCATATATTTT

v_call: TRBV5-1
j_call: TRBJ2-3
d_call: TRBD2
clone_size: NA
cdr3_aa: CASSPAPSGLGADTQYF
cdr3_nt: TGCGCCAGCAGTCCGGCCCCTAGCGGCTTGGGGGCAGATACGCAGTATTTT

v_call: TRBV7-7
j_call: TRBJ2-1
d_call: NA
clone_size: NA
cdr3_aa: CASSLGTGVDNEQFF
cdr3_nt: TGTGCCAGCAGCTTAGGGACGGGAGTGGACAATGAGCAGTTCTTC

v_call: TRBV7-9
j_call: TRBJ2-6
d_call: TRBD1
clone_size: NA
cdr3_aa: CASSFWTGIPSGANVLTF
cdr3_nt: TGTGCCAGCAGCTTCTGGACAGGGATACCCTCTGGGGCCAACGTCCTGACTTTC

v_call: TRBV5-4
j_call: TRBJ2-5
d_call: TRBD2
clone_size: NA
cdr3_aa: CASSGTSGGVETQYF
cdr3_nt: TGTGCCAGCAGCGGGACTAGCGGGGGGGTTGAGACCCAGTACTTC

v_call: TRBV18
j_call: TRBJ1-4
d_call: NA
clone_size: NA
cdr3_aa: CASSQTGRGEEKLFF
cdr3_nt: TGTGCCAGCTCACAGACCGGGCGTGGGGAGGAAAAACTGTTTTTT

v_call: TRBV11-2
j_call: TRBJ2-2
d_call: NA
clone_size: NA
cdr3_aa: CASSLRTVTGELFF
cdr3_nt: TGTGCCAGCAGCTTACGGACAGTCACCGGGGAGCTGTTTTTT

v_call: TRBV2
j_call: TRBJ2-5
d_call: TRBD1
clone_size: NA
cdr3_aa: CASSLEDRWEETQYF
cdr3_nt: TGTGCCAGCAGCTTAGAGGACAGGTGGGAAGAGACCCAGTACTTC